Each of the 11 T cell receptor beta chains below was sequenced from the same sample in a study of T cells in localized non-small cell lung cancer. Only in-frame clones appear in the TCRdb table, and some are missing; sequencing was by immunoSEQ multiplex PCR. The sample yields 4,000 or so clones, 20% to 30% seen once. The sequences come from lung tumor tissue, collected before any cancer treatment. These receptors were taken from a man aged 35-69 years with stage II lung adenocarcinoma.

By sample share, this clone is medium-sized. The J gene is TRBJ1-1, the V gene TRBV11-3, with TRBD1 matching 8 bases. With 3 bases clipped from V and 3 bases from J, the junction kept 6 bases outside the gene matches. Germline CDR1 is SGHNT and CDR2 is YENEEA. This CDR3 has 15 residues. The CDR3 spells CASSLEDRAYTEAFF. The CDR3 DNA is TGTGCCAGCAGCTTGGAGGACAGGGCATACACTGAAGCTTTCTTT.

This clone was picked up a small number of times. J is TRBJ2-1 and V is TRBV28; D gene unclear. The V and J ends lost 3 bases and 7 bases respectively, with 7 bases between them. The CDR3 totals 12 residues. Germline values: CDR1 MDHEN, CDR2 SYDVKM. The CDR3 coding sequence is TGTGCCAGCAGTTTTGGGTCGAATGAGCAGTTCTTC. It yields the protein CASSFGSNEQFF.

The chain links TRBV9 to TRBJ1-6, with D uncertain. Germline V gives CDR1 SGDLS, CDR2 YYNGEE. V was clipped by 4 bases and J by 6 bases, with 8 bases between them. This CDR3 region has 13 residues. CDR3 bases: TGTGCCAGCAGCTCAGTGGCTAATTCACCCCTCCACTTT. Residues: CASSSVANSPLHF.

The J gene is TRBJ2-1, the V gene TRBV5-1; 7 bases agree with TRBD1. With 3 bases clipped from V and 4 bases from J, the junction kept 7 bases outside the gene matches. Germline V lookup: CDR1 SGHRS, CDR2 YFSETQ. CDR3 length: 15 residues. CDR3 sequence reads: CASSSRQGEYNEQFF. The CDR3 nucleotides read TGCGCCAGCAGCTCTCGACAGGGAGAATACAATGAGCAGTTCTTC.

This clone was recorded a few times. This chain connects TRBV28 to TRBJ2-7; 16 bases are a match to TRBD2. Germline V gives CDR1 MDHEN, CDR2 SYDVKM. The CDR3 totals 17 residues. Trimming at V came to 6 bases and at J to 6 bases, leaving 11 bases not matched to a gene. CDR3 nucleotide sequence: TGTGCCAGCAGCTACTCGGGACTAGCGGGGGGGCAACCCGAGCAGTACGTC. It specifies CASSYSGLAGGQPEQYV.

The rearrangement uses TRBV5-1 and TRBJ2-2, with TRBD2 matching over 14 bases. Germline-derived CDR1 and CDR2 are SGHRS and YFSETQ. The CDR3 totals 16 residues. With V trimmed by 4 bases and J by 8 bases, 7 bases remained unmatched. CDR3 DNA: TGCGCCAGCAGCCTGGGACTAGCGGGGGTCCTAGGGGAGCTGTTTTTT. Encoded protein: CASSLGLAGVLGELFF.

The rearrangement uses TRBV19 and TRBJ2-1; perhaps TRBD2 as D (6 bases). Trimming stripped 2 bases from V and 10 bases from J, with 21 bases between. The germline gives CDR1 LNHDA, CDR2 SQIVND (reference sequence). CDR3 length: 16 residues. The CDR3 spells CASSISTAGQKREQFF. In DNA, the CDR3 is TGTGCCAGTAGTATAAGTACAGCGGGCCAAAAAAGGGAGCAGTTCTTC.

CDR3 sequence reads: CASSDGDYEQYV. The CDR3 nucleotides read TGTGCCAGCAGTGACGGGGACTACGAGCAGTACGTC. V and J are TRBV25-1 and TRBJ2-7; D possibly corresponds to TRBD2 (5 bases). Trimming cost V 3 bases and J 3 bases, with 6 bases left between them. The germline gives CDR1 MGHDK, CDR2 SYGVNS. The CDR3 runs to 12 residues.

This clone occurred once. J is TRBJ1-1 and V is TRBV25-1; 9 nucleotides align to TRBD1. This CDR3 contains 15 residues. Trimming cost V 7 bases and J 1 base; bases outside gene matches: 7. Germline CDR1 and CDR2: MGHDK and SYGVNS. DNA for the CDR3: TGTGCCAGCATACGGACAGGGGCTCAGAACACTGAAGCTTTCTTT. This translates into CASIRTGAQNTEAFF.

This chain joins TRBV11-3 and TRBJ1-1, with unresolved D. V was trimmed by 5 bases and J by 2 bases, leaving 12 bases between them. The CDR3 is 14 residues long. Looked up from germline, CDR1 is SGHNT and CDR2 is YENEEA. The CDR3 nucleotides are TGTGCCAGCAGCCTCCCGGGCCACAACACTGAAGCTTTCTTT. Protein product: CASSLPGHNTEAFF.

V gene TRBV11-3 combines with J gene TRBJ1-2; the D is unclear. Germline V gene data show CDR1 as SGHNT and CDR2 as YENEEA. There are 14 residues in the CDR3. V gave up 0 bases and J gave up 4 bases, with 9 bases separating them. The CDR3: CASSLEGIVYGYTF. The CDR3 bases are TGTGCCAGCAGCTTAGAAGGAATAGTCTATGGCTACACCTTC.